The next 3 T cell receptor beta chains were all read from a single sample in a study of T cell responses to AZD1222 COVID-19 vaccine. Sequencing used immunoSEQ multiplex PCR; TCRdb keeps in-frame clones, though not all of them. The sample has some 190,000 clones, roughly nine tenths seen once; the top ten hold 6.9%. Here the sequenced sample was peripheral blood, taken on day 0 of AZD1222 vaccination. All receptors come from an adult in good health.

The chain couples TRBV4-1 to TRBJ2-2; D is unclear. The germline V gene has CDR1 MGHRA and CDR2 YSYEKL. The CDR3 runs to 16 residues. The ends were cut back, 1 base at V and 8 bases at J, with 17 bases in the middle. The CDR3 loop reads CASSQARVTYQGELFF. The CDR3, as DNA: TGCGCCAGCAGCCAAGCCCGGGTCACCTACCAGGGGGAGCTGTTTTTT.

Turning to this clone: This specimen includes other DNA sequences encoding the same CDR3. The chain employs TRBV7-9 and TRBJ2-7; the match to TRBD1 covers 7 bases. This CDR3 contains 13 residues. Germline V gene data show CDR1 as SEHNR and CDR2 as FQNEAQ (reference sequence). J lost 4 bases, V lost 5 bases, and 5 bases had no gene match. Here the CDR3 DNA reads TGTGCCAGCAGCCTGGGACAGCGATACGAGCAGTACGTC. Translation gives CASSLGQRYEQYV.

The J gene is TRBJ2-7, the V gene TRBV9; D not certain. CDR1 and CDR2 (germline): SGDLS, YYNGEE. The V end was cut by 4 bases, the J end by 1 base, with 15 bases between. The CDR3 spans 15 residues. CDR3 region: CASSPTGYPSYEQYF. As DNA, the CDR3 is TGTGCCAGCAGCCCTACCGGATATCCGTCCTACGAGCAGTACTTC.